This TCR beta chain is drawn from a study of shared clonotypes between healthy human individuals. Looking at the study overall: A few men and a couple of women, aged 18 to 49, were donors. Every donor yielded three CD4 naive, three CD4 memory, two CD8 naive and one CD8 memory plate. Study-level findings and limits: Non-shared clonotypes had lower generation probabilities than those shared by all four donors.

This clone occurred once. Its antigen remains unknown. The germline V gene encodes CDR1 SGDLS and CDR2 YYNGEE. The CDR3 length is 16 residues. Trimming took 4 bases from V and 5 from J; bases not matched to a gene: 10. Deep level was the assay's run setting. Profiled with immunoSEQ multiplex PCR; TCRdb holds only in-frame clones, not every one. Of about 1.1 million clones detected, around three quarters appear once; the ten largest clones hold roughly 0.62%. This receptor was identified in a man between 18 and 29 years old in good health. Some clones in this sample may be carry-over from other donors' samples. Sample: memory CD4+ T cells from PBMCs. Subset defined: CD45RA-negative fraction. This chain links TRBV9 with TRBJ2-3, with 10 bases aligning to TRBD1. CDR3: CASSRQTGGWGDTQYF. In nucleotides, the CDR3 is TGTGCCAGCAGCCGTCAGACAGGGGGCTGGGGAGATACGCAGTATTTT.